These 31 T cell receptor beta chains came from one sample sequenced in a study of T cell responses to AZD1222 COVID-19 vaccine. Repertoires were generated with immunoSEQ multiplex PCR, while TCRdb's copy carries only in-frame clones and drops some. The sample has approximately 77,000 clones; 70% to 90% are singletons. The material sequenced was peripheral blood, taken 28 days after the second AZD1222 dose. The receptor set was obtained from an adult who received the AZD1222 COVID-19 vaccine.

The chain uses TRBV20-1 and TRBJ1-2; D perhaps matches TRBD1 (6 bases). Looked up from germline, CDR1 is DFQATT and CDR2 is SNEGSKA (reference sequence). V lost 3 bases and J lost 6, with 8 bases in between. This CDR3 is 11 amino acids long. The CDR3 DNA is TGCAGTGCTAGTACAGGGAATGGCTACACCTTC. Protein: CSASTGNGYTF.

This clone was observed a handful of times. The chain links TRBV9 to TRBJ2-7, with D perhaps TRBD1 or TRBD2 (5 bases each). Per germline, CDR1 SGDLS and CDR2 YYNGEE. The CDR3 is 13 amino acids. Trimming removed 3 bases at V and 4 bases at J, with 11 bases between. The DNA of the CDR3 is TGTGCCAGCAGCGGGGGCGAGGGGTACGAGCAGTACTTC. This gives the protein CASSGGEGYEQYF.

Remarks on this clone: The junction shows a germline mismatch at one end, possibly a read error. This chain joins TRBV3-1 (or the pseudogene TRBV3-2) and TRBJ1-5; perhaps TRBD1 as D (5 bases). Per germline, CDR1 LGHDT and CDR2 YNNKEL (reference sequence). There are 15 residues in the CDR3. The CDR3 here is CASSQGVGSGQPQHF. CDR3 sequence (DNA): TGTGCCAGCAGTCAAGGGGTCGGGTCGGGTCAGCCCCAGCATTTT.

The CDR3 region is CASSFRRLDTEAFF. CDR3 nucleotides: TGTGCCAGCAGCTTCCGTAGACTCGACACTGAAGCTTTCTTT. The rearrangement uses TRBV7-8 and TRBJ1-1, with D uncertain. The CDR3 sequence is 14 residues long. The V end lost 3 bases, the J end lost 3 bases, and 11 bases lay between the germline ends. Germline-derived CDR1 and CDR2 are SGHVS and FQNEAQ.

The CDR3 loop reads CASSSPFGGDSYEQYF. The CDR3 region has the DNA TGTGCCAGCAGTTCCCCGTTCGGGGGGGACTCCTACGAGCAGTACTTC. The chain combines TRBV6-5 with TRBJ2-7; TRBD2 matches 8 bases. J was trimmed by 0 bases and V by 4 bases; bases with no gene match: 8. The germline V gene has CDR1 MNHEY and CDR2 SVGAGI. This CDR3 is built from 16 residues.

This rearrangement joins TRBV6-4 to TRBJ1-2; 7 bases match TRBD1. Germline V gene data show CDR1 as MRHNA and CDR2 as SNTAGT. Trimming removed 3 bases from V and 0 bases from J; junction bases left unmatched: 4. This CDR3 spans 15 amino acids. The CDR3 DNA sequence: TGTGCCAGCAGTGAAGTAGGGGGCTCTAACTATGGCTACACCTTC. It translates to CASSEVGGSNYGYTF.

J is TRBJ2-2 and V is TRBV9, with 8 bases lining up with TRBD1. The CDR3 is 16 amino acids. Germline CDR1 SGDLS, CDR2 YYNGEE. Trimming at V came to 5 bases and at J to 5 bases, leaving 11 bases not matched to a gene. CDR3 coding DNA: TGTGCCAGCAGTCCTCCGGGACAGGAATTGACCGGGGAGCTGTTTTTT. Residues: CASSPPGQELTGELFF. Combining the CDR3 with reference TRBV9 and TRBJ2-2 gives the whole variable domain DSGVTQTPKHLITATGQRVTLRCSPRSGDLSVYWYQQSLDQGLQFLIQYYNGEERAKGNILERFSAQQFPDLHSELNLSSLELGDSALYFCASSPPGQELTGELFFGEGSRLTVL.

This clone was counted only a few times. V and J are TRBV7-8 and TRBJ2-2, with 10 nucleotides matching TRBD2. The J segment lost 6 bases and the V segment lost 5 bases, leaving 15 bases of the junction unmatched. Germline CDR1 is SGHVS and CDR2 is FQNEAQ. The CDR3 runs 18 residues. The DNA for the CDR3 is TGTGCCAGCAGCGATTCATCTACCGGGACTAGCGCTTCCGGGGAGCTGTTTTTT. As protein: CASSDSSTGTSASGELFF.

The CDR3 DNA sequence: TGTGCCAGCAGTTTAAGGGGGAGCTCCTACAATGAGCAGTTCTTC. Translation: CASSLRGSSYNEQFF. This rearrangement joins TRBV27 to TRBJ2-1; perhaps TRBD1 as D (6 bases). Germline V gene data show CDR1 as MNHEY and CDR2 as SMNVEV (reference sequence). The germline V and J ends were trimmed by 2 bases and 0 bases, with 8 bases remaining between them. This CDR3 spans 15 amino acids.

The rearrangement joins TRBV30 to TRBJ2-7; D is ambiguous. Germline values: CDR1 GTSNPN, CDR2 SVGIG (reference sequence). Trimming took 1 base from V and 6 from J, leaving 7 bases between them. The CDR3 is 11 residues long. CDR3 in amino acids: CAWSAMGEQYF. The CDR3 region has the DNA TGTGCCTGGAGTGCTATGGGCGAGCAGTACTTC.

The V and J genes are TRBV11-1 and TRBJ2-3; D is tentatively TRBD1 or TRBD2 (5 bases each). V was cut by 4 bases and J by 0 bases, with 14 bases left in between. The germline V gene has CDR1 SGHAT and CDR2 FQDESV (reference sequence). This CDR3 has 16 amino acids. This chain's CDR3 is CASSSGRTTSTDTQYF. For the CDR3, the DNA is TGTGCCAGCAGCTCGGGACGGACCACTAGCACAGATACGCAGTATTTT.

The chain combines TRBV6-2 or TRBV6-3 with TRBJ2-7; 9 positions match TRBD1. The CDR3 consists of 15 residues. Germline CDR1 reads MNHEY; CDR2 reads SVGEGT. Trimming removed 4 bases from V and 6 bases from J; junction bases left unmatched: 10. CDR3 nucleotide sequence: TGTGCCAGCAGTTCCTCGTTAGGACAGGGGCTCGAGCAGTACTTC. Protein: CASSSSLGQGLEQYF.

J is TRBJ2-1 and V is TRBV6-5; a possible D gene is TRBD2 (6 bases). The V gene's germline CDR1 is MNHEY and CDR2 SVGAGI. V was trimmed by 6 bases and J by 7 bases, leaving 19 bases between them. CDR3 length: 15 amino acids. The CDR3, as DNA: TGTGCCAGCAGACCAGGCGGGACCTTAAAAAATGAGCAGTTCTTC. Translating gives CASRPGGTLKNEQFF.

The chain is built from TRBV5-6 and TRBJ2-1, with D unclear. The V end lost 2 bases, the J end lost 6 bases, and 3 bases lay between the germline ends. Germline V lookup: CDR1 SGHDT, CDR2 YYEEEE. The CDR3 loop spans 11 amino acids. The CDR3 reads CASSLTNEQFF. CDR3 DNA: TGTGCCAGCAGCTTAACCAATGAGCAGTTCTTC.

The rearrangement uses TRBV6-1 and TRBJ1-5; D call uncertain. The CDR3 extends over 15 amino acids. The V end was cut by 3 bases, the J end by 4 bases, with 13 bases between. Per germline, CDR1 MNHNS and CDR2 SASEGT. The CDR3 DNA reads as TGTGCCAGCAGTGACCAAGGGAGGGTTAATCAGCCCCAGCATTTT. This codes for CASSDQGRVNQPQHF.

This sequence joins TRBV4-1 and TRBJ1-2; 7 bases fit TRBD1. V lost 2 bases, J lost 0 bases, and 9 bases stayed unmatched. Germline CDR1 MGHRA, CDR2 YSYEKL. This CDR3 region has 17 residues. CDR3 coding DNA: TGCGCCAGCAGCCAACCCCGAAGAGACAGGGCTAACTATGGCTACACCTTC. This sequence encodes CASSQPRRDRANYGYTF.

This clone has ten or more counts. J is TRBJ2-7 and V is TRBV2, with D perhaps matching TRBD1 (6 bases). This CDR3 region has 13 residues. Germline CDR1 reads SNHLY; CDR2 reads FYNNEI. V lost 8 bases to trimming and J lost 2 bases, with 13 bases between them. The CDR3 sequence is CASRTAGAYEQYF. The CDR3 nucleotides read TGTGCCAGCCGTACGGCAGGGGCCTACGAGCAGTACTTC.

The rearrangement uses TRBV5-1 and TRBJ2-7; D unresolved. The CDR3 has 11 residues. Germline assignment: CDR1 SGHRS and CDR2 YFSETQ. V was shortened by 5 bases and J by 5 bases, with 8 bases between the two germline ends. The DNA of the CDR3 is TGCGCCAGCAGTGTCCGGGACGAGCAGTACTTC. Amino acid sequence: CASSVRDEQYF. Complete variable domain (other parts from reference TRBV5-1 and TRBJ2-7): KAGVTQTPRYLIKTRGQQVTLSCSPISGHRSVSWYQQTPGQGLQFLFEYFSETQRNKGNFPGRFSGRQFSNSRSEMNVSTLELGDSALYLCASSVRDEQYFGPGTRLTVT.

The CDR3 DNA follows: TGTGCCAGCACGGGATACTCCTACGAGCAGTACTTC. It translates to CASTGYSYEQYF. The chain recombines TRBV6-5 with TRBJ2-7; possible D gene TRBD2, 5 bases. The CDR3 has 12 residues. Germline-derived CDR1 and CDR2 are MNHEY and SVGAGI. Trimming left V 7 bases short and J 0 bases short, with 7 bases between.

In its sample, this clone was seen once. V is TRBV9 and J is TRBJ2-1, with TRBD2 identical over 11 bases. V dropped 4 bases and J dropped 8; count of bases not matched to a gene: 11. Per the germline V gene, CDR1 is SGDLS and CDR2 is YYNGEE. The CDR3 covers 16 residues. The CDR3 region is CASSTRTSGLVDEQFF. In nucleotides, the CDR3 is TGTGCCAGCAGCACCAGGACTAGCGGGTTGGTCGATGAGCAGTTCTTC.

This clone was counted once. The rearrangement links TRBV27 to TRBJ2-1, with D possibly called TRBD1 or TRBD2 (5 bases each). This CDR3 is built from 17 residues. Germline-derived CDR1 and CDR2 are MNHEY and SMNVEV (reference sequence). V was pared by 8 bases and J by 0 bases, with 20 bases between. This chain's CDR3 is CASFTASGDHSYNEQFF. DNA for the CDR3: TGTGCCAGCTTTACGGCCTCCGGGGACCACTCCTACAATGAGCAGTTCTTC.

This chain links TRBV7-2 with TRBJ1-1; weak D call: TRBD1 (5 bases). The V gene's germline CDR1 is SGHTA and CDR2 FQGNSA. This CDR3 spans 15 amino acids. Trimming left V 5 bases short and J 5 bases short, with 18 bases between. The CDR3, as DNA: TGTGCCAGCAGCCCGGTTACGGGGGTGGGAACTGAAGCTTTCTTT. It translates to CASSPVTGVGTEAFF.

This clone was observed once. This CDR3 is CASSSRGSYEQYF. The CDR3 DNA sequence: TGTGCCAGCAGCTCCCGGGGCTCCTACGAGCAGTACTTC. The rearrangement links TRBV5-4 to TRBJ2-7, with D possibly TRBD2 on 5 matching bases. V was pared by 3 bases and J by 0 bases, with 7 bases between. CDR3 length equals 13 residues. CDR1 and CDR2 from the germline V gene are SGHNT and YYREEE (reference sequence). The entire variable domain, with the rest obtained from reference TRBV5-4 and TRBJ2-7, is as follows: ETGVTQSPTHLIKTRGQQVTLRCSSQSGHNTVSWYQQALGQGPQFIFQYYREEENGRGNFPPRFSGLQFPNYSSELNVNALELDDSALYLCASSSRGSYEQYFGPGTRLTVT.

This chain links TRBV15 with TRBJ2-7; no clear D. V was cut by 0 bases and J by 0 bases, with 6 bases left in between. The germline V gene encodes CDR1 LNHNV and CDR2 YYDKDF (reference sequence). This CDR3 spans 14 amino acids. CDR3 bases: TGTGCCACCAGCAGAGAGCGGACCTCCTACGAGCAGTACTTC. It is translated as CATSRERTSYEQYF.

A few counts support this clone. The chain joins TRBV27 to TRBJ2-7; possibly TRBD1 for D (5 bases). The germline CDR1 and CDR2 sequences are MNHEY and SMNVEV (reference sequence). Trimming took 8 bases from V and 0 from J, leaving 11 bases between them. This CDR3 is 13 amino acids long. DNA of the CDR3: TGTGCCAGCGCTCTGACAGTCTCCTACGAGCAGTACTTC. This encodes CASALTVSYEQYF.

The V gene is TRBV5-1, the J gene TRBJ1-5; perhaps TRBD1 as D (5 bases). The CDR3 contains 15 residues. Germline loops: CDR1 SGHRS, CDR2 YFSETQ. V dropped 3 bases and J dropped 6 bases, with 16 bases sitting between them. The CDR3 is CASSSEGLGGQPQHF. CDR3 in DNA: TGCGCCAGCAGCTCAGAGGGACTAGGCGGTCAGCCCCAGCATTTT. The variable domain in full, completed from reference TRBV5-1 and TRBJ1-5, reads KAGVTQTPRYLIKTRGQQVTLSCSPISGHRSVSWYQQTPGQGLQFLFEYFSETQRNKGNFPGRFSGRQFSNSRSEMNVSTLELGDSALYLCASSSEGLGGQPQHFGDGTRLSIL.

The chain couples TRBV5-1 to TRBJ2-3; D is unresolved. The CDR3 covers 15 residues. Germline CDR1 reads SGHRS; CDR2 reads YFSETQ. Trimming took off 3 bases at V and 3 bases at J, with 14 bases between the two ends. CDR3 DNA sequence: TGCGCCAGCAGCTCGGGTTGGATTGGAACAGATACGCAGTATTTT. This encodes CASSSGWIGTDTQYF.

V and J are TRBV5-1 and TRBJ2-7; D unresolved. Trimming left V 3 bases short and J 7 bases short, with 11 bases between. The CDR3 length is 12 residues. Germline lookup yields CDR1 SGHRS and CDR2 YFSETQ. The CDR3 here is CASSYDPREQYF. The CDR3 bases are TGCGCCAGCAGCTACGACCCGAGGGAGCAGTACTTC.

The chain links TRBV30 to TRBJ1-1; no definite D call. There are 12 residues in the CDR3. The germline V and J ends were trimmed by 0 bases and 7 bases, with 9 bases remaining between them. CDR1 GTSNPN and CDR2 SVGIG come from the germline V gene (reference sequence). The CDR3 bases are TGTGCCTGGAGTGTTTACGGCGGTGAAGCTTTCTTT. Translated, it gives CAWSVYGGEAFF.

The chain couples TRBV29-1 to TRBJ1-2; D unclear. Trimming cost V 4 bases and J 1 base, with 13 bases left between them. The CDR3 is 14 amino acids. CDR1 and CDR2 from the germline V gene are SQVTM and ANQGSEA. Here the CDR3 DNA reads TGCAGCGTTGCCGGCTCGTATTTTAACTATGGCTACACCTTC. It specifies CSVAGSYFNYGYTF.

The CDR3 nucleotides read TGTGCCTGGAGCCAGGTTGTGAGCACAGATACGCAGTATTTT. Its protein is CAWSQVVSTDTQYF. This chain connects TRBV30 to TRBJ2-3, with D unclear. V was clipped by 3 bases and J by 0 bases, with 10 bases between them. In germline, CDR1 is GTSNPN, CDR2 SVGIG (reference sequence). This CDR3 is 14 amino acids long.